This T cell receptor (beta chain) was obtained from a study of blood T cells in healthy people across ages (dated by TCRdb to the mid-2010s). About the full investigation: In model experiments, template switching captured about one uniquely barcoded TCR beta cDNA molecule for every two T cells. For two donors (one aged 18 to 29 and one aged 80 or older), the study analyzed two additional independent replicas of 1 million unique cDNA reads from the same blood draw. Four age groups were formed from the donors: young (average approximately 15 years), middle-aged (just under 40), aged (about 62) and long-lived (82). To avoid experimental bias, donors of different ages were spread randomly across the sequencing lanes. Age-related changes in TCR beta repertoire diversity were measured in the study by deep sequencing normalized with unique cDNA molecular identifiers.

Based on the germline V gene, the CDR1 and CDR2 sequences are SGHTA and FQGNSA. At the junction V is shortened by 4 bases and J by 4 bases; bases outside the gene matches: 10. The CDR3 runs 15 residues from the cysteine to the phenylalanine. Of all the DNA, just the CDR3 is kept, 45 bases in frame from base 1. This clonotype was detected only a few times. Its recognized antigen is unknown. Base qualities are not provided; no much larger clone lies one nucleotide away. Study-level results and caveats: Estimates of total diversity based on one million sequenced T cells were considered lower bounds and underestimates. Since profiling was done on bulk unsorted PBMCs, naive and antigen-experienced compartments could not be conclusively compared. There was a strong correlation between observed TCR beta diversity and the percentage of naive T cells measured by flow cytometry. Because donor CMV infection status was unknown, age-related changes in expanded clonotypes were potentially confounded. Observed TCR beta diversity per million T cells fell roughly linearly with age, and a significant reduction was already apparent by age around 39. Compared with the aged group, the long-lived group had more naive CD4+ T cells, fewer expanded clones and increased TCR diversity, a pattern suggesting age selection.

Donors were roughly 40 systemically healthy Caucasian individuals from Russia aged roughly 6 to 95 years. Approximately 10 milliliters of peripheral blood were collected from each donor into EDTA-treated Vacutainer tubes. Ficoll-Paque density-gradient centrifugation was used to isolate PBMCs, with at least 7 million per sample. Trizol reagent was used to extract total RNA from PBMCs, with at least 5.5 micrograms per sample. For every donor, an aliquot of PBMCs went through flow cytometry to measure the percentages of naive CD45RAhigh/CD27high T cells. The library came from 5' RACE. The sequencing machine was an Illumina HiSeq 2500. A second PCR of roughly 6 to 11 cycles was run with a J-beta primer mix and a sample-barcoded 5' primer. Each TCR beta cDNA molecule received a unique molecular identifier from a template-switch 5' adaptor carrying 12 random nucleotides. Each sample yielded at least 3 million CDR3-containing paired-end reads. First-strand cDNA synthesis was performed from all RNA using the Mint cDNA synthesis kit, with priming by a TRBC-specific oligonucleotide. All cDNA was treated with uracil-DNA glycosylase and then went through a first 18-cycle PCR with the universal primers M1SS and BC2_uni_R. The published analysis was carried out like this. For normalization, 1 million high-quality reads, each with a distinct molecular identifier, were randomly selected from each sample. Reads with shared molecular identifiers were discarded instead of being binned into consensus sequences. MiTCR, run with a Q25 quality threshold and the strictest error-elimination algorithm, handled CDR3 identification, clonotype clustering and error correction. A nonparametric unseen species model using Euler transformation provided a lower-bound estimate of total TCR beta diversity. Using fastp at Q25 and MiXCR, TCRdb reprocessed the public reads and kept productive beta chains. Identical CDR3 proteins give one entry, which carries the most common genes and DNA. None of the V and J calls come from the authors' own analysis; TCRdb made them. The sample records 600,000 to 1,000,000 distinct CDR3 sequences, about 62% of which are singletons. Around 22% of the sample goes to the ten largest clones.

The sample consisted of blood. The receptor was isolated from a man aged 30 to 45 in good health. This sequence uses TRBV7-2 and TRBJ2-7, and 7 junctional nucleotides match TRBD2. The sequenced DNA: TGTGCCAGCAGCTCCGAACCTTTCGGGGGGTACGAGCAGTACTTC. This translates into CASSSEPFGGYEQYF.